This entry concerns a single T cell receptor (beta chain). The data belong to a study of T cells after yellow fever vaccination. Overall study context: Libraries from low-cell-number fractions were prepared with the SMART-Seq v4 Ultra Low Input RNA kit.

TCRdb reprocessed the 5' RACE reads via MiXCR and lists one record per CDR3 protein. The sample gives approximately 550,000 distinct CDR3 sequences, about 19% of which show up once; roughly 13% is in the top ten. Germline CDR1 reads KGHSY; CDR2 reads FQNENV. This CDR3 has 15 residues. V lost 4 bases, J lost 3 bases, and 13 bases lay in between. This material consisted of PBMCs, taken 15 days after the yellow fever booster vaccination. The chain links TRBV16 to TRBJ2-1, with unresolved D. This clonotype originated in a man in his thirties or forties who received the YFV17D yellow fever vaccine. The CDR3, as DNA: TGTGCCAGCAGCCCCACCCTAGGGTACTACAATGAGCAGTTCTTC. As protein: CASSPTLGYYNEQFF.